A single sample gave rise to the 17 T cell receptor beta chains below, sequenced in a study of cytomegalovirus exposure and HLA in healthy donors. PCR employed 60 Vbeta and 13 Jbeta primers. This table comes from immunoSEQ multiplex PCR, and its TCRdb copy is limited to in-frame clones, with some not included. The data hold approximately 150,000 clones, with 82% observed a single time. Source material: PBMCs. These receptors originate from a male donor in good health and CMV-seronegative.

The CDR3 region is CASSQTSGRVHEQFF. CDR3 in DNA: TGTGCCAGCAGTCAGACTAGCGGGAGGGTCCATGAGCAGTTCTTC. V is TRBV27 and J is TRBJ2-1; 14 bases are a match to TRBD2. This CDR3 region has 15 residues. With 5 bases clipped from V and 8 bases from J, the junction kept 5 bases outside the gene matches. Germline lookup yields CDR1 MNHEY and CDR2 SMNVEV (reference sequence).

The chain couples TRBV10-3 to TRBJ2-3; D gene uncertain. Trimming cost V 4 bases and J 0 bases, with 8 bases left between them. CDR3 length equals 14 residues. Germline CDR1 and CDR2: ENHRY and SYGVKD. The CDR3 DNA follows: TGTGCCATCAGTGTAGGAGATAGCACAGATACGCAGTATTTT. Translated, it gives CAISVGDSTDTQYF.

The chain carries TRBV27 and TRBJ1-5, with D perhaps TRBD1 (6 bases). Germline CDR1 MNHEY, CDR2 SMNVEV (reference sequence). The CDR3 sequence is 16 residues long. Trimming pared 2 bases from V and 6 bases from J, leaving 17 bases between. The CDR3 nucleotides read TGTGCCAGCAGTTTAAGGGATGGGGGGGCAGGTCAGCCCCAGCATTTT. Translating gives CASSLRDGGAGQPQHF.

V and J are TRBV6-6 and TRBJ1-1; TRBD1 might be the D (5 bases). The CDR3 extends over 15 amino acids. Trimming took 2 bases from V and 2 from J, leaving 12 bases between them. From germline, CDR1 is MNHNY and CDR2 SVGAGI (reference sequence). CDR3 sequence (DNA): TGTGCCAGCAGTTACGTCTCCGGGGGAAACACTGAAGCTTTCTTT. Protein: CASSYVSGGNTEAFF.

This rearrangement joins TRBV23-1 to TRBJ2-7, with 7 bases identical to TRBD1. TRBV23-1 is sorted into the ORF group, with uncertain function. With 5 bases clipped from V and 5 bases from J, the junction kept 9 bases outside the gene matches. The CDR3 loop spans 14 amino acids. CDR3 DNA: TGCGCCAGCAGTTTCAATAGGGGGCAGAACGAGCAGTACTTC. The encoded protein is CASSFNRGQNEQYF.

In its sample, this clone was seen a few times. At one end, the junction sequence differs from germline, possibly due to a read error. The rearrangement links TRBV27 to TRBJ2-7; a weak D match, TRBD2 (7 bases). The CDR3 is 14 amino acids. CDR1 is MNHEY and CDR2 is SMNVEV in the germline V gene (reference sequence). The CDR3 DNA is TGTGCCAGCAATTTAACAGGGTGGGAGGGCGAGCAGTACTTC. It yields the protein CASNLTGWEGEQYF.

V usage is TRBV7-3 and J usage is TRBJ2-3, with 12 bases aligning to TRBD2. Germline CDR1 SGHTA, CDR2 FQGTGA. The CDR3 sequence is 14 residues long. The V and J ends lost 5 bases and 5 bases, in that order; junction bases with no gene match: 2. CDR3 coding DNA: TGTGCCAGCAGCCAGGGACTAGCGGGAGATACGCAGTATTTT. Its protein is CASSQGLAGDTQYF.

This chain connects TRBV18 to TRBJ2-1; D may be TRBD2 (5 bases). The germline V and J ends were trimmed by 5 bases and 0 bases, with 11 bases remaining between them. The CDR3 is 15 residues long. CDR1 and CDR2 (germline): KGHSH, LQKENI. CDR3 nucleotide sequence: TGTGCCAGCTCAAACCTAGCAGACTCCTACAATGAGCAGTTCTTC. It yields the protein CASSNLADSYNEQFF.

V and J are TRBV28 and TRBJ2-2, with TRBD2 matching over 7 bases. With V trimmed by 6 bases and J by 2 bases, 3 bases remained unmatched. There are 14 residues in the CDR3. CDR1 is MDHEN and CDR2 is SYDVKM in the germline V gene. CDR3 nucleotide sequence: TGTGCCAGCAGACCTAGCGGTAACACCGGGGAGCTGTTTTTT. Amino acid sequence: CASRPSGNTGELFF.

This clone showed up just a few times. The sample contains more than one DNA sequence encoding this CDR3. The rearrangement joins TRBV7-2 to TRBJ1-1; D unclear. Per germline, CDR1 SGHTA and CDR2 FQGNSA. V was clipped by 1 base and J by 2 bases, with 5 bases between them. CDR3 size: 13 residues. This CDR3 is CASSLDRNTEAFF. The CDR3 DNA reads TGTGCCAGCAGCTTAGACAGAAACACTGAAGCTTTCTTT.

The chain carries TRBV6-4 and TRBJ2-7; D possibly corresponds to TRBD2 (6 bases). The V end lost 0 bases, the J end lost 6 bases, and 27 bases lay between the germline ends. Germline V CDR1 and CDR2: MRHNA, SNTAGT. The CDR3 is 19 amino acids. The CDR3 DNA reads TGTGCCAGCAGTGACTCGGGGACTCCGGAGGGTTCTGCGGTCCCCGAGCAGTACTTC. Translated, it gives CASSDSGTPEGSAVPEQYF.

The V gene is TRBV30, the J gene TRBJ2-4; 8 bases match TRBD1. The ends lost 0 bases at V and 6 bases at J; junction bases unmatched: 4. CDR1 is GTSNPN, CDR2 SVGIG, per germline (reference sequence). CDR3 length: 14 amino acids. CDR3 nucleotide sequence: TGTGCCTGGAGTGTGGACAGGGTGACAAACATTCAGTACTTC. Amino acids: CAWSVDRVTNIQYF.

This chain links TRBV4-3 with TRBJ2-1; D possibly corresponds to TRBD1 (5 bases). CDR1 and CDR2 from the germline V gene are LGHNA and YSLEER. The V end was cut by 4 bases, the J end by 3 bases, with 19 bases between. The CDR3 is 17 residues long. CDR3 in amino acids: CASSRNLDIKLYNEQFF. The CDR3 bases are TGCGCCAGCAGCCGAAATCTGGACATAAAGCTCTACAATGAGCAGTTCTTC.

This clone was detected once. V usage is TRBV6-5 and J usage is TRBJ1-5; tentatively, D is TRBD1 (6 bases). The germline V and J ends were trimmed by 0 bases and 4 bases, with 7 bases remaining between them. Germline V CDR1 and CDR2: MNHEY, SVGAGI. The CDR3 runs 14 residues. CDR3 sequence reads: CASSYSQGNQPQHF. The CDR3 DNA is TGTGCCAGCAGTTACTCGCAGGGGAATCAGCCCCAGCATTTT.

The V gene is TRBV6-1, the J gene TRBJ2-3, with TRBD2 matching 7 bases. Germline V CDR1 and CDR2: MNHNS, SASEGT. The junction had 4 bases not matched to a gene; V was cut back by 3 bases and J by 4 bases. There are 14 residues in the CDR3. The CDR3 spells CASSEGGSSDTQYF. CDR3 bases: TGTGCCAGCAGTGAGGGCGGGAGTTCAGATACGCAGTATTTT.

V usage is TRBV6-5 and J usage is TRBJ2-1; TRBD2 is a possible D gene (6 bases). The germline V and J ends were trimmed by 5 bases and 7 bases, with 18 bases remaining between them. Germline V gene sequence: CDR1 MNHEY, CDR2 SVGAGI. The CDR3 has 15 amino acids. The CDR3 nucleotides are TGTGCCAGCAGTAGCCCGCGGGACGGCAAAAATGAGCAGTTCTTC. Translating it yields CASSSPRDGKNEQFF.

CDR3 nucleotide sequence: TGCGCCAGCAGGATGAGCCTTTGGACGGGGACTTTGGGCTACACCTTC. It specifies CASRMSLWTGTLGYTF. The V call is TRBV4-3, the J call TRBJ1-2; D perhaps matches TRBD1 (5 bases). The CDR3 runs to 16 residues. Trimming removed 6 bases at V and 8 bases at J, with 25 bases between. CDR1 is LGHNA, CDR2 YSLEER, per germline.